The 31 T cell receptor beta chains reported below all come from one sample, sequenced in a study of human T cells and chemical hapten exposure. This sample's time point: healthy volunteer bleed at 6 weeks. The starting material, unfractionated whole blood, was used for total RNA extraction. TCRdb recomputed calls from the RACE reads with MiXCR, one row per CDR3 protein. The data contain about 70,000 distinct CDR3 sequences, around 6.1% of them singletons. The sequenced sample was whole blood. Receptors originate from a female donor in good health. Some clones in this sample may be carry-over from other donors' samples.

The rearrangement links TRBV24-1 to TRBJ2-1, with 7 nucleotides matching TRBD2. The CDR3 consists of 16 residues. Per the germline V gene, CDR1 is KGHDR and CDR2 is SFDVKD. V shed 1 base and J 8 bases; nucleotides not matched to a gene: 10. In DNA, the CDR3 is TGTGCCACCAGTGATTTTGGGGGAGGGCCTCGAGATGAGCAGTTCTTC. It encodes CATSDFGGGPRDEQFF.

The chain couples TRBV28 to TRBJ1-5, with 7 bases that match TRBD1. V shed 1 base, J shed 6 bases, and the junction held 9 bases outside the gene matches. Germline V gives CDR1 MDHEN, CDR2 SYDVKM. The CDR3 is 16 residues long. The CDR3 region has the DNA TGTGCCAGCAGTTTATTCGACAGGGTGCTTGCTCAGCCCCAGCATTTT. Protein sequence: CASSLFDRVLAQPQHF.

This clonotype was detected ten times or more. The rearrangement uses TRBV18 and TRBJ2-5; TRBD2 matches at 10 bases. Germline V gene lookup returns CDR1 KGHSH and CDR2 LQKENI. The CDR3 consists of 14 residues. The ends lost 8 bases at V and 3 bases at J; junction bases unmatched: 6. CDR3 protein: CASHVTSGEETQYF. The CDR3 DNA sequence: TGTGCCAGCCATGTTACTAGCGGGGAAGAGACCCAGTACTTC.

In its sample, this clonotype was seen many times. The chain combines TRBV20-1 with TRBJ2-3; TRBD2 matches at 13 bases. Germline V gives CDR1 DFQATT, CDR2 SNEGSKA (reference sequence). There are 17 residues in the CDR3. J lost 3 bases, V lost 0 bases, and 6 bases had no gene match. The CDR3 protein is CSARDPSTSGRTDTQYF. CDR3 DNA sequence: TGCAGTGCTAGAGATCCGTCGACTAGCGGGAGGACAGATACGCAGTATTTT.

This clonotype was seen more than once but under ten times. V usage is TRBV28 and J usage is TRBJ1-1; 8 bases are a match to TRBD1. The CDR3 is 14 amino acids. The ends lost 5 bases at V and 4 bases at J; junction bases unmatched: 6. From germline, CDR1 is MDHEN and CDR2 SYDVKM. CDR3: CASSNYRGGTEAFF. The CDR3 bases are TGTGCCAGCAGTAATTACAGGGGGGGCACTGAAGCTTTCTTT. Drawing the rest from reference TRBV28 and TRBJ1-1, the complete variable domain is DVKVTQSSRYLVKRTGEKVFLECVQDMDHENMFWYRQDPGLGLRLIYFSYDVKMKEKGDIPEGYSVSREKKERFSLILESASTNQTSMYLCASSNYRGGTEAFFGQGTRLTVV.

This clonotype was seen ten or more times. The chain has TRBV7-9 and TRBJ1-3; D may be TRBD1 (6 bases). The germline V gene has CDR1 SEHNR and CDR2 FQNEAQ (reference sequence). There are 15 residues in the CDR3. The V end lost 4 bases, the J end lost 1 base, and 11 bases lay between the germline ends. For the CDR3, the DNA is TGTGCCAGCAGCTCCTGGACAGATTCTGGAAACACCATATATTTT. This gives the protein CASSSWTDSGNTIYF.

This clonotype was observed many times. The chain has TRBV12-3 or TRBV12-4 and TRBJ2-6, with D unclear. This CDR3 is built from 15 residues. The V end lost 6 bases, the J end lost 0 bases, and 9 bases lay between the germline ends. The DNA of the CDR3 is TGTGCCAGCAGACCAACAAGCTCTGGGGCCAACGTCCTGACTTTC. Protein: CASRPTSSGANVLTF.

This clonotype was picked up many times. The chain combines TRBV7-2 with TRBJ2-2; 11 bases map to TRBD2. J gave up 2 bases and V 1 base, and 3 bases lay outside the gene matches. This CDR3 has 17 residues. CDR1 is SGHTA and CDR2 is FQGNSA in the germline V gene. The CDR3 sequence is CASSLVSGRANTGELFF. The CDR3 nucleotides are TGTGCCAGCAGCTTAGTTAGCGGGAGGGCCAACACCGGGGAGCTGTTTTTT.

The gene calls are TRBV5-5 and TRBJ1-2, with 8 bases matching TRBD1. From germline, CDR1 is SGHKS and CDR2 YYEKEE (reference sequence). The J segment lost 3 bases and the V segment lost 4 bases, leaving 5 bases of the junction unmatched. CDR3 size: 14 residues. Here the CDR3 reads CASSPADRDYGYTF. CDR3 in DNA: TGTGCCAGCAGCCCGGCGGACAGGGACTATGGCTACACCTTC.

This clonotype was seen ten or more times. The chain is built from TRBV5-1 and TRBJ2-5, with a weak D call TRBD1 (6 bases). This CDR3 is 14 amino acids long. V lost 0 bases and J lost 2, with 8 bases in between. Per germline, CDR1 SGHRS and CDR2 YFSETQ. CDR3 DNA sequence: TGCGCCAGCAGCTTGGTAGGGGGACAAGAGACCCAGTACTTC. It specifies CASSLVGGQETQYF.

This clonotype was counted only a few times. V is TRBV27 and J is TRBJ1-6, with D perhaps matching TRBD1 (5 bases). The CDR3 is made up of 16 amino acids. Looked up from germline, CDR1 is MNHEY and CDR2 is SMNVEV (reference sequence). V dropped 6 bases and J dropped 7 bases, with 19 bases sitting between them. Here the CDR3 reads CASRPTGPSANSPLHF. The CDR3 nucleotides are TGTGCCAGCAGGCCCACAGGCCCGTCGGCAAATTCACCCCTCCACTTT.

Of note for this clonotype: A much more abundant neighbour one base away suggests this may be a read error. The rearrangement joins TRBV20-1 to TRBJ2-7; maybe TRBD1 (5 bases). CDR3 length equals 15 residues. Germline V gene data show CDR1 as DFQATT and CDR2 as SNEGSKA (reference sequence). This CDR3 is CIATDDGLGSYEQYF. CDR3 nucleotide sequence: TGCATTGCGACAGACGACGGGCTTGGCTCCTACGAGCAGTACTTC.

This clonotype was counted a few times. The chain is built from TRBV12-3 or TRBV12-4 and TRBJ1-4; possible D gene TRBD1, 5 bases. Deletions cut 4 bases from V and 0 bases from J, with 12 bases between. The CDR3 is 16 amino acids. DNA of the CDR3: TGTGCCAGCAGTTCTCCCGGGGGTGCAACTAATGAAAAACTGTTTTTT. Protein sequence: CASSSPGGATNEKLFF.

This clonotype was counted many times. This chain links TRBV27 with TRBJ1-6, with no clear D. Between the trimmed V and J ends, which lost 9 bases and 2 bases, there was a span of 5 bases. Per the germline V gene, CDR1 is MNHEY and CDR2 is SMNVEV (reference sequence). The CDR3 is 12 amino acids. As DNA, the CDR3 is TGTGCCAGTGGGGCCTATAATTCACCCCTCCACTTT. Protein product: CASGAYNSPLHF.

This clonotype was observed at least ten times. CDR3 sequence reads: CASSKGPGEGNSPLHF. The CDR3 DNA reads as TGTGCCAGCAGCAAAGGGCCAGGGGAAGGCAATTCACCCCTCCACTTT. This rearrangement joins TRBV21-1 to TRBJ1-6; TRBD1, the table's D call, lacks a check against the DNA. TRBV21-1 is reported as a pseudogene. There are 16 residues in the CDR3.

This clonotype was counted many times. The V gene is TRBV9, the J gene TRBJ2-5; either TRBD1 or TRBD2 may fit D (7 bases each). Germline V CDR1 and CDR2: SGDLS, YYNGEE. This CDR3 is 16 amino acids long. V was trimmed by 6 bases and J by 5 bases, leaving 23 bases between them. As DNA, the CDR3 is TGTGCCAGCACCGCTGGGAGGGGGCGCGATGGGGAGACCCAGTACTTC. It yields the protein CASTAGRGRDGETQYF.

This clonotype was detected many times. The chain employs TRBV7-2 and TRBJ1-5; D gene ambiguous. V was clipped by 0 bases and J by 6 bases, with 6 bases between them. Germline assignment: CDR1 SGHTA and CDR2 FQGNSA. The CDR3 sequence is 13 residues long. The DNA for the CDR3 is TGTGCCAGCAGCTTAGCGCTTGGTCAGCCCCAGCATTTT. It is translated as CASSLALGQPQHF.

This clonotype was seen a handful of times. This chain uses TRBV6-5 with TRBJ1-6; no reliable D call. V dropped 4 bases and J dropped 8 bases, with 6 bases sitting between them. The germline CDR1 and CDR2 sequences are MNHEY and SVGAGI. CDR3 length: 12 amino acids. In DNA, the CDR3 is TGTGCCAGCAGTTCCACCCATTCACCCCTCCACTTT. Protein: CASSSTHSPLHF.

V and J are TRBV2 and TRBJ1-4, with 7 bases that match TRBD1. Germline V lookup: CDR1 SNHLY, CDR2 FYNNEI. With V trimmed by 7 bases and J by 0 bases, 2 bases remained unmatched. The CDR3 is 14 residues long. The CDR3 reads CASKTGATNEKLFF. The CDR3 DNA sequence: TGTGCCAGCAAAACAGGGGCAACTAATGAAAAACTGTTTTTT.

This clonotype has ten or more counts. The chain employs TRBV2 and TRBJ2-7, with TRBD2 identical over 16 bases. Per germline, CDR1 SNHLY and CDR2 FYNNEI. The CDR3 runs 16 residues. V gave up 6 bases and J gave up 2 bases; unmatched junction bases: 4. CDR3 nucleotides: TGTGCCAGCAGAACCGGGACTAGCGGGGGGGCCTACGAGCAGTACTTC. The encoded protein is CASRTGTSGGAYEQYF.

This clonotype was counted only a few times. V usage is TRBV12-3 or TRBV12-4 and J usage is TRBJ2-7; unclear D gene. Trimming removed 2 bases from V and 2 bases from J, with 10 bases in between. This CDR3 contains 14 residues. This chain's CDR3 is CASSLSAGAYEQYF. DNA of the CDR3: TGTGCCAGCAGTTTATCCGCAGGAGCCTACGAGCAGTACTTC.

V gene TRBV7-2 combines with J gene TRBJ2-3, with 8 nucleotides matching TRBD2. Germline CDR1 reads SGHTA; CDR2 reads FQGNSA. The CDR3 sequence is 16 residues long. Trimming at V came to 5 bases and at J to 0 bases, leaving 7 bases not matched to a gene. The CDR3 region is CASSHSAGASTDTQYF. The CDR3 bases are TGTGCCAGCAGCCATTCAGCGGGAGCTAGCACAGATACGCAGTATTTT.

At least ten counts were recorded for this clonotype. The chain employs TRBV2 and TRBJ2-1; no clear D gene. The V gene lost 4 bases and the J gene lost 9 bases, with 4 bases spanning the gap. Germline CDR1 is SNHLY and CDR2 is FYNNEI. The CDR3 is 10 residues long. The CDR3 DNA is TGTGCCAGCAGTGTCGGTGAGCAGTTCTTC. Protein product: CASSVGEQFF.

At least ten counts were recorded for this clonotype. The rearrangement uses TRBV5-1 and TRBJ2-1; 8 bases line up with TRBD2. Germline assignment: CDR1 SGHRS and CDR2 YFSETQ. J was trimmed by 2 bases and V by 5 bases; bases with no gene match: 15. This CDR3 has 18 residues. For the CDR3, the DNA is TGCGCCAGCAGAGGATTGACGGGAGGGCCTGGAACCTACAATGAGCAGTTCTTC. Translated, it gives CASRGLTGGPGTYNEQFF.

In its sample, this clonotype was seen many times. V usage is TRBV5-6 and J usage is TRBJ1-6; the D gene is possibly TRBD1 (5 bases). CDR3 length: 14 amino acids. The V end lost 3 bases, the J end lost 14 bases, and 18 bases lay between the germline ends. Looked up from germline, CDR1 is SGHDT and CDR2 is YYEEEE. The CDR3 coding sequence is TGTGCCAGCAGCTCGGCCAGGGAGGTTGTATCCCTCCACTTT. Translated: CASSSAREVVSLHF.

This clonotype came up many times. This rearrangement joins TRBV7-2 to TRBJ2-1; D unresolved. Germline CDR1 is SGHTA and CDR2 is FQGNSA. This CDR3 spans 12 amino acids. With 5 bases removed from V and 9 bases from J, the gap between germline ends came to 11 bases. As DNA, the CDR3 is TGTGCCAGCAGCCTATCTAATGTTGAGCAGTTCTTC. Residues: CASSLSNVEQFF.

The chain carries TRBV4-1 and TRBJ2-1; a weak D match, TRBD1 (5 bases). Germline loops: CDR1 MGHRA, CDR2 YSYEKL. V dropped 1 base and J dropped 4 bases, with 11 bases sitting between them. This CDR3 contains 15 residues. CDR3 sequence (DNA): TGCGCCAGCAGCCAAGGATTTGGGGCTTACAATGAGCAGTTCTTC. The encoded protein is CASSQGFGAYNEQFF.

This clonotype was counted ten times or more. The chain employs TRBV20-1 and TRBJ2-5, with D perhaps matching TRBD2 (6 bases). Per germline, CDR1 DFQATT and CDR2 SNEGSKA (reference sequence). V shed 4 bases and J shed 3 bases, with 9 bases lying between them. This CDR3 spans 12 amino acids. DNA for the CDR3: TGCAGTGCTAAGCCGGGGGAAGAGACCCAGTACTTC. Protein sequence: CSAKPGEETQYF.

This clonotype came up a few times. The chain joins TRBV11-2 to TRBJ2-5; 7 nucleotides line up with TRBD1. The trim removed 7 bases at V and 1 base at J, leaving 6 bases unmatched. The CDR3 contains 14 residues. The germline gives CDR1 SGHAT, CDR2 FQNNGV. CDR3 sequence: CASNLGGSQETQYF. The CDR3 DNA is TGTGCCAGCAACCTAGGGGGCAGCCAAGAGACCCAGTACTTC.

This clonotype was counted ten times or more. The chain employs TRBV20-1 and TRBJ2-1; D call uncertain. The V and J ends lost 0 bases and 5 bases respectively, with 5 bases between them. CDR1 is DFQATT, CDR2 SNEGSKA, per germline (reference sequence). There are 12 residues in the CDR3. The chain's CDR3 is CSARDPDNEQFF. The CDR3 bases are TGCAGTGCTAGAGACCCTGACAATGAGCAGTTCTTC.

Only a few counts were recorded for this clonotype. V usage is TRBV28 and J usage is TRBJ1-5; no clear D gene. Looked up from germline, CDR1 is MDHEN and CDR2 is SYDVKM. The CDR3 loop spans 15 amino acids. V lost 1 base and J 2 bases, leaving 9 bases between the germline ends. The CDR3 here is CASSLSAAGNQPQHF. The CDR3 nucleotides read TGTGCCAGCAGTTTATCCGCCGCAGGCAATCAGCCCCAGCATTTT.